Below are 8 T cell receptor beta chains sequenced from a single sample in a study of blood T cell repertoires in COVID-19. Profiled with immunoSEQ multiplex PCR; TCRdb holds only in-frame clones, not every one. The sample includes 250,000 to 300,000 clones, around 90% of them seen just once. The sequenced sample was PBMCs or T cells enriched from blood (not recorded which). These receptors originate from a woman between 25 and 40 years old who had recovered from COVID-19.

The chain employs TRBV28 and TRBJ1-3; D not resolved. This CDR3 comprises 14 residues. The V gene lost 3 bases and the J gene lost 2 bases, with 8 bases spanning the gap. Germline assignment: CDR1 MDHEN and CDR2 SYDVKM. Here the CDR3 reads CASSLSHPGNTIYF. Here the CDR3 DNA reads TGTGCCAGCAGTTTGAGTCACCCTGGAAACACCATATATTTT. Looking up the rest from reference TRBV28 and TRBJ1-3 gives the full variable domain: DVKVTQSSRYLVKRTGEKVFLECVQDMDHENMFWYRQDPGLGLRLIYFSYDVKMKEKGDIPEGYSVSREKKERFSLILESASTNQTSMYLCASSLSHPGNTIYFGEGSWLTVV.

The rearrangement links TRBV18 to TRBJ1-1; D not resolved. CDR1 is KGHSH, CDR2 LQKENI, per germline. Trimming pared 2 bases from V and 7 bases from J, leaving 11 bases between. The CDR3 is made up of 13 amino acids. CDR3 residues: CASSPGEGLEAFF. Written as DNA, the CDR3 is TGTGCCAGCTCACCAGGGGAGGGCCTTGAAGCTTTCTTT.

The J gene is TRBJ1-2, the V gene TRBV7-2; D is unresolved. Germline assignment: CDR1 SGHTA and CDR2 FQGNSA. This CDR3 spans 13 amino acids. V was clipped by 7 bases and J by 4 bases, with 13 bases between them. The DNA of the CDR3 is TGTGCCAGCACCGACATAGATGTCTATGGCTACACCTTC. Translation: CASTDIDVYGYTF.

This clone was detected once. Compared with germline, one end of the junction differs, possibly owing to a read error. The chain is built from TRBV5-4 and TRBJ1-5, with D tentatively TRBD1 (6 bases). The CDR3 sequence is 11 residues long. Germline V gene sequence: CDR1 SGHNT, CDR2 YYREEE (reference sequence). In nucleotides, the CDR3 is TGTGCCAGCAGCTTGAAGGACAGAACTCTCTTT. It translates to CASSLKDRTLF. Full variable domain (missing parts from reference TRBV5-4 and TRBJ1-5): ETGVTQSPTHLIKTRGQQVTLRCSSQSGHNTVSWYQQALGQGPQFIFQYYREEENGRGNFPPRFSGLQFPNYSSELNVNALELDDSALYLCASSLKDRTLFGDGTRLSIL.

The chain links TRBV30 to TRBJ1-5; D is unclear. This CDR3 contains 13 residues. V lost 5 bases, J lost 3 bases, and 11 bases lay in between. Germline V gives CDR1 GTSNPN, CDR2 SVGIG (reference sequence). DNA of the CDR3: TGTGCCTGGGGGAAACAAATCAATCAGCCCCAGCATTTT. It yields the protein CAWGKQINQPQHF. Full variable domain (outside the CDR3, taken from reference TRBV30 and TRBJ1-5): SQTIHQWPATLVQPVGSPLSLECTVEGTSNPNLYWYRQAAGRGLQLLFYSVGIGQISSEVPQNLSASRPQDRQFILSSKKLLLSDSGFYLCAWGKQINQPQHFGDGTRLSIL.

This chain connects TRBV5-6 to TRBJ1-2; 8 nucleotides match TRBD1. V lost 3 bases to trimming and J lost 0 bases; unmatched junction nucleotides: 10. This CDR3 comprises 17 residues. CDR1 is SGHDT and CDR2 is YYEEEE in the germline V gene. Written as DNA, the CDR3 is TGTGCCAGCAGCTGGTACAGGGGGAACACAGCTAACTATGGCTACACCTTC. Encoded protein: CASSWYRGNTANYGYTF.

This chain connects TRBV3-1 (or the pseudogene TRBV3-2) to TRBJ1-2; D is unresolved. The germline CDR1 and CDR2 sequences are LGHDT and YNNKEL (reference sequence). This CDR3 region has 14 residues. V shed 4 bases and J shed 5 bases, with 14 bases lying between them. The CDR3 DNA reads TGTGCCAGCAGCCTTGAGCGGTCCTCTTATGGCTACACCTTC. Residues: CASSLERSSYGYTF.

CDR3 loop: CASSPRDAYSYEQYF. CDR3 sequence (DNA): TGTGCCAGCAGTCCGCGGGACGCCTACTCCTACGAGCAGTACTTC. The chain uses TRBV27 and TRBJ2-7; D is perhaps TRBD2 (6 bases). Germline V lookup: CDR1 MNHEY, CDR2 SMNVEV (reference sequence). The CDR3 covers 15 residues. Between the trimmed V and J ends, which lost 5 bases and 0 bases, there was a span of 14 bases.